The present T cell receptor (beta chain) was sequenced within a study of glioma-infiltrating T cells after dendritic cell vaccination. Time point of the sample: after dendritic cell vaccination, including at tumor progression/relapse. Method: immunoSEQ multiplex PCR; TCRdb's copy keeps in-frame clones and lacks some. In the table there are 72,000 or so clones, around 86% of which are singletons. The sequence derives from a human donor with glioblastoma. The sample in question was blood, obtained after dendritic cell vaccination.

CDR3 sequence (DNA): TGTGCCAGCAGCGTCGGGTCCGAGCAGTACTTC. Protein product: CASSVGSEQYF. The V call is TRBV14, the J call TRBJ2-7; the D is unclear. Germline values: CDR1 SGHDN, CDR2 FVKESK. CDR3 length: 11 amino acids. The V and J ends lost 5 bases and 6 bases respectively, with 8 bases between them.